This T cell receptor beta chain stems from a study of identical twins. TCRdb reprocessed the 5' RACE reads via MiXCR and lists one record per CDR3 protein. Of fewer than 250,000 distinct CDR3 sequences listed, around 7% are singletons. This CDR3 contains 12 residues. Germline values: CDR1 SEHNR, CDR2 FQNEAQ (reference sequence). V lost 2 bases and J lost 4, with 5 bases in between. This clonotype was observed at least ten times. This sample also belongs to another study, concerning yellow fever vaccine responses in identical twins.

This chain links TRBV7-9 with TRBJ2-5; no clear D. The specimen was memory (CD45RO+) T cells sorted from blood. The TCR was taken from a woman younger than 30 in good health. CDR3 DNA sequence: TGTGCCAGCAGCTTACCGGGAGAGACCCAGTACTTC. Protein sequence: CASSLPGETQYF.